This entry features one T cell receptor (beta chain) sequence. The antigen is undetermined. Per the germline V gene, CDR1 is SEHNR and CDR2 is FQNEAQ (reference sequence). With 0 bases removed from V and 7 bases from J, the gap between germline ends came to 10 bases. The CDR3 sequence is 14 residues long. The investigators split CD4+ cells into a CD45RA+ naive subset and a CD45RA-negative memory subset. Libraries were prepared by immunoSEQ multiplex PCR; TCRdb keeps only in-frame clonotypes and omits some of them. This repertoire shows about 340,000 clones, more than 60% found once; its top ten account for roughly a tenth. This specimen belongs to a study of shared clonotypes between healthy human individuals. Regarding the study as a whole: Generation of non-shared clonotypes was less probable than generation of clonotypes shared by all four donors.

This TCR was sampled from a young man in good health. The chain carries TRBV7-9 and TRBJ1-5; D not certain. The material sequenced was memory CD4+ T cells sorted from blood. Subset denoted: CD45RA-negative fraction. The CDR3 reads CASSLASPGQPQHF. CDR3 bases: TGTGCCAGCAGCTTAGCGAGTCCCGGCCAGCCCCAGCATTTT.